One and the same sample provided the 2 T cell receptor beta chains below, sequenced in a study of T cells expressing NK-cell markers. TCRdb processed the 5' RACE reads again and assigns one entry to each CDR3 protein, with no DNA. The table lists some 600,000 distinct CDR3 sequences, with less than 4.5% in the top ten. The sequenced material came from blood T cells: a sorted CD56 or NKG2C T cell subset, CD4+ or CD8+ T cells, or bulk PBMC T cells (not recorded which). Receptor source: a young man in good health.

V usage is TRBV24-1 and J usage is TRBJ2-1; absent DNA, TCRdb's TRBD2 call cannot be checked. Per the germline V gene, CDR1 is KGHDR and CDR2 is SFDVKD. This CDR3 contains 15 residues. CDR3 amino acids: CATSVSLAGGDEQFF.

V is TRBV15 and J is TRBJ2-7; TCRdb's D call of TRBD1 is untestable without DNA. Germline CDR1 reads LNHNV; CDR2 reads YYDKDF (reference sequence). The CDR3 covers 16 residues. CDR3 in amino acids: CATSRDPGTISYEQYF.